The 15 T cell receptor beta chains below come from one sample, sequenced in a study of T-cell reconstitution after alpha-beta-depleted transplantation in children. During its preparation, the TCRbeta library received unique molecular identifiers. TCRdb re-derived calls from the PCR reads in MiXCR, one entry per CDR3 protein. This table holds about a million distinct CDR3 sequences, 25% to 35% found once. The sequences come from PBMCs, mostly from graft donor cells, collected 360 days after TCRalphabeta/CD19-depleted stem cell transplant. The receptors shown here come from a boy under three years old who had a stem cell transplant for SCID, so the T cells may come from the graft donor.

In this sample, this clonotype turned up a few times. This sequence joins TRBV12-3 or TRBV12-4 and TRBJ2-7; a possible D gene is TRBD1 (6 bases). This CDR3 has 18 amino acids. Trimming cost V 5 bases and J 1 base, with 24 bases left between them. Here the CDR3 DNA reads TGTGCCAGCAGTCCTTCCGGAGAGGGGGTTAAACGGTCCTACGAGCAGTACTTC. Its protein is CASSPSGEGVKRSYEQYF.

This clonotype was seen only a few times. The genes are TRBV7-9 and TRBJ2-7; 7 bases are shared with TRBD1. Germline V lookup: CDR1 SEHNR, CDR2 FQNEAQ (reference sequence). The CDR3 extends over 15 amino acids. V was pared by 1 base and J by 5 bases, with 8 bases of the junction left unmatched. CDR3 nucleotide sequence: TGTGCCAGCAGCTTAGACGGACAGGCCCTGAACGAGCAGTACTTC. Encoded protein: CASSLDGQALNEQYF.

The chain links TRBV5-1 to TRBJ2-7; the D gene is possibly TRBD1 (6 bases). Germline V gives CDR1 SGHRS, CDR2 YFSETQ. The CDR3 runs to 15 residues. The V and J ends lost 4 bases and 2 bases respectively, with 16 bases between them. The CDR3 loop reads CASSQDSRLAYEQYF. The CDR3 nucleotides are TGCGCCAGCAGCCAGGACAGTCGACTTGCCTACGAGCAGTACTTC.

The rearrangement uses TRBV28 and TRBJ2-7; no clear D. Germline V CDR1 and CDR2: MDHEN, SYDVKM. V was clipped by 2 bases and J by 0 bases, with 11 bases between them. The CDR3 runs 15 residues. The chain's CDR3 is CASSLPGPSSYEQYF. CDR3 bases: TGTGCCAGCAGTTTACCCGGGCCCAGCTCCTACGAGCAGTACTTC.

This clonotype was seen more than once but under ten times. The chain recombines TRBV9 with TRBJ2-3, with 7 bases that match TRBD2. Germline-derived CDR1 and CDR2 are SGDLS and YYNGEE. The CDR3 is 16 residues long. The V and J ends lost 0 bases and 1 base, in that order; junction bases with no gene match: 5. This CDR3 is CASSVVPAGRTDTQYF. The CDR3 DNA reads as TGTGCCAGCAGCGTAGTTCCAGCGGGGCGCACAGATACGCAGTATTTT.

J is TRBJ2-5 and V is TRBV18; 9 nucleotides match TRBD1. Trimming removed 6 bases from V and 1 base from J; junction bases left unmatched: 6. The CDR3 contains 15 residues. CDR1 KGHSH and CDR2 LQKENI come from the germline V gene. CDR3 nucleotides: TGTGCCAGCTCCGTGGACAGGGGTGTCCAAGAGACCCAGTACTTC. This encodes CASSVDRGVQETQYF. The full variable domain, rest sourced from reference TRBV18 and TRBJ2-5, is NAGVMQNPRHLVRRRGQEARLRCSPMKGHSHVYWYRQLPEEGLKFMVYLQKENIIDESGMPKERFSAEFPKEGPSILRIQQVVRGDSAAYFCASSVDRGVQETQYFGPGTRLLVL.

The chain links TRBV4-1 to TRBJ2-1; D is possibly TRBD2 (6 bases). The germline V gene encodes CDR1 MGHRA and CDR2 YSYEKL. Trimming stripped 4 bases from V and 7 bases from J, with 14 bases between. The CDR3 consists of 14 residues. The CDR3 here is CASSPLGLLNEQFF. CDR3 bases: TGCGCCAGCAGCCCTCTGGGACTTTTAAATGAGCAGTTCTTC.

The chain links TRBV21-1 to TRBJ1-6; the table's D call, TRBD1, was not checked against the DNA. TRBV21-1 is recorded as a pseudogene. This CDR3 spans 16 amino acids. The CDR3 sequence: CASNKGVQGKCSPLHF. The CDR3 nucleotides are TGTGCCAGCAACAAAGGGGTACAGGGGAAATGCTCACCCCTCCACTTT.

This clonotype was seen a handful of times. V gene TRBV27 combines with J gene TRBJ2-3; 8 nucleotides align to TRBD1. The CDR3 extends over 12 amino acids. V lost 5 bases to trimming and J lost 8 bases; unmatched junction nucleotides: 3. The germline gives CDR1 MNHEY, CDR2 SMNVEV (reference sequence). CDR3 sequence reads: CASSGQGRTQYF. The CDR3 nucleotides read TGTGCCAGCAGTGGACAGGGTCGTACGCAGTATTTT.

The rearrangement links TRBV20-1 to TRBJ2-3; no firm D call. The germline gives CDR1 DFQATT, CDR2 SNEGSKA (reference sequence). V lost 6 bases, J lost 1 base, and 14 bases lay in between. This CDR3 contains 14 residues. CDR3 sequence: CSASYETGTDTQYF. The CDR3 DNA reads as TGCAGTGCCTCATACGAAACCGGCACAGATACGCAGTATTTT.

The chain joins TRBV9 to TRBJ1-1; D gene unclear. Trimming cost V 4 bases and J 3 bases, with 16 bases left between them. Germline assignment: CDR1 SGDLS and CDR2 YYNGEE. This CDR3 spans 15 amino acids. For the CDR3, the DNA is TGTGCCAGCAGCCGTAATGGTTCCCAAGACACTGAAGCTTTCTTT. It translates to CASSRNGSQDTEAFF.

The rearrangement uses TRBV3-1 and TRBJ2-7; TRBD1 agrees at 9 bases. Germline-derived CDR1 and CDR2 are LGHDT and YNNKEL (reference sequence). The V and J ends lost 3 bases and 2 bases, in that order; junction bases with no gene match: 11. The CDR3 loop spans 17 amino acids. As DNA, the CDR3 is TGTGCCAGCAGCCACGGCCTCCCGGGACAGGGAGCCTACGAGCAGTACTTC. This sequence encodes CASSHGLPGQGAYEQYF.

The rearrangement uses TRBV12-3 or TRBV12-4 and TRBJ2-3; 9 bases agree with TRBD2. CDR3 length: 14 residues. V gave up 5 bases and J gave up 2 bases; unmatched junction bases: 2. Here the CDR3 DNA reads TGTGCCAGCAGTAGACTAGCGGCCACAGATACGCAGTATTTT. It codes for CASSRLAATDTQYF.

This clonotype was counted between two and nine times. The chain employs TRBV15 and TRBJ1-6; D might be TRBD1 (5 bases). There are 14 residues in the CDR3. From germline, CDR1 is LNHNV and CDR2 YYDKDF (reference sequence). V was cut by 1 base and J by 10 bases, with 11 bases left in between. The CDR3 bases are TGTGCCACCAGCAGAGCGGGGGTAGGATCACCCCTCCACTTT. Encoded protein: CATSRAGVGSPLHF.

The J gene is TRBJ1-1, the V gene TRBV5-1; 9 nucleotides align to TRBD1. Germline CDR1 and CDR2: SGHRS and YFSETQ. The V gene end was trimmed by 2 bases and the J gene end by 4 bases; junction bases not matched to a gene: 9. The CDR3 has 16 amino acids. The DNA for the CDR3 is TGCGCCAGCAGCTTATGGACAGGGGTTTCAGCCACTGAAGCTTTCTTT. This translates into CASSLWTGVSATEAFF. The complete variable domain, with remaining parts taken from reference TRBV5-1 and TRBJ1-1, reads KAGVTQTPRYLIKTRGQQVTLSCSPISGHRSVSWYQQTPGQGLQFLFEYFSETQRNKGNFPGRFSGRQFSNSRSEMNVSTLELGDSALYLCASSLWTGVSATEAFFGQGTRLTVV.